The 26 T cell receptor beta chains given below trace back to one sample, sequenced in a study of blood T cell repertoires in COVID-19. Method: immunoSEQ multiplex PCR; TCRdb's copy keeps in-frame clones and lacks some. Among roughly 440,000 clones listed, approximately 88% were seen once. Sequenced: peripheral blood. The receptors stem from a woman in her fifties or sixties with COVID-19, enrolled during active disease.

This clone came up a few times. The chain couples TRBV19 to TRBJ1-2; D is uncertain. The V end was cut by 6 bases, the J end by 1 base, with 12 bases between. This CDR3 is built from 14 residues. Germline CDR1 reads LNHDA; CDR2 reads SQIVND (reference sequence). The CDR3 loop is CASSRTGDNYGYTF. CDR3 DNA: TGTGCCAGTAGCCGGACCGGGGATAACTATGGCTACACCTTC.

V usage is TRBV15 and J usage is TRBJ2-5; D ambiguous. V was cut by 1 base and J by 4 bases, with 4 bases left in between. The CDR3 consists of 12 residues. Germline V gives CDR1 LNHNV, CDR2 YYDKDF (reference sequence). CDR3 residues: CATSRGLETQYF. CDR3 in DNA: TGTGCCACCAGCAGAGGTCTAGAGACCCAGTACTTC. Full variable domain (outside the CDR3, taken from reference TRBV15 and TRBJ2-5): DAMVIQNPRYQVTQFGKPVTLSCSQTLNHNVMYWYQQKSSQAPKLLFHYYDKDFNNEADTPDNFQSRRPNTSFCFLDIRSPGLGDTAMYLCATSRGLETQYFGPGTRLLVL.

This chain uses TRBV27 with TRBJ2-1; TRBD1 aligns across 7 bases. This CDR3 comprises 15 residues. The V gene's germline CDR1 is MNHEY and CDR2 SMNVEV (reference sequence). After removal of 6 bases from V and 7 bases from J, the junction contained 12 bases not matched to a gene. CDR3 region: CASSPTDGTANEQFF. The CDR3 coding sequence is TGTGCCAGCAGCCCTACCGACGGGACAGCGAATGAGCAGTTCTTC.

This clone has just one count. The J gene is TRBJ1-2, the V gene TRBV5-1, with 7 bases matching TRBD1. The CDR3 is made up of 13 amino acids. The germline gives CDR1 SGHRS, CDR2 YFSETQ. Trimming took 4 bases from V and 4 from J; bases not matched to a gene: 4. In DNA form, the CDR3 reads TGCGCCAGCAGCGACAGGGCGACCTATGGCTACACCTTC. It specifies CASSDRATYGYTF.

V gene TRBV3-1 (or the pseudogene TRBV3-2) combines with J gene TRBJ2-1; tentative D call: TRBD1 (6 bases). This CDR3 has 14 amino acids. V was pared by 1 base and J by 7 bases, with 11 bases between. The germline V gene encodes CDR1 LGHDT and CDR2 YNNKEL (reference sequence). This chain's CDR3 is CASSQVSRGNEQFF. CDR3 DNA: TGTGCCAGCAGCCAAGTATCTAGGGGGAATGAGCAGTTCTTC.

The gene calls are TRBV3-1 (or the pseudogene TRBV3-2) and TRBJ2-2; D perhaps matches TRBD2 (6 bases). The CDR3 consists of 13 residues. V was pared by 11 bases and J by 8 bases, with 18 bases between. Germline V gene lookup returns CDR1 LGHDT and CDR2 YNNKEL (reference sequence). The CDR3: CAGGTENGGELFF. DNA of the CDR3: TGTGCCGGAGGGACGGAAAACGGTGGGGAGCTGTTTTTT.

V gene TRBV19 combines with J gene TRBJ1-2; D not resolved. The germline CDR1 and CDR2 sequences are LNHDA and SQIVND (reference sequence). The CDR3 length is 15 residues. V shed 1 base and J shed 3 bases, with 12 bases lying between them. The CDR3 loop is CASSIVAGSYYGYTF. CDR3 DNA sequence: TGTGCCAGTAGTATAGTTGCGGGCAGCTACTATGGCTACACCTTC.

This chain uses TRBV6-5 with TRBJ1-6; the D gene is possibly TRBD1 (6 bases). V was pared by 2 bases and J by 10 bases, with 12 bases between. CDR3 length equals 14 residues. Germline V gene lookup returns CDR1 MNHEY and CDR2 SVGAGI. This CDR3 is CASSYGQGKSPLHF. CDR3 DNA: TGTGCCAGCAGTTACGGTCAGGGGAAATCACCCCTCCACTTT.

V usage is TRBV3-1 (or the pseudogene TRBV3-2) and J usage is TRBJ1-1; tentatively, D is TRBD1 (5 bases). V lost 0 bases and J lost 3, with 14 bases in between. From germline, CDR1 is LGHDT and CDR2 YNNKEL (reference sequence). This CDR3 spans 16 amino acids. CDR3 protein: CASSQDKGPRYTEAFF. The CDR3 DNA reads as TGTGCCAGCAGCCAAGATAAGGGGCCGCGATACACTGAAGCTTTCTTT.

This rearrangement joins TRBV6-1 to TRBJ1-3, with D uncertain. Trimming left V 0 bases short and J 0 bases short, with 9 bases between. Germline-derived CDR1 and CDR2 are MNHNS and SASEGT. The CDR3 length is 16 residues. CDR3 DNA: TGTGCCAGCAGTGAAGCGGCCCCTTCCTCTGGAAACACCATATATTTT. It is translated as CASSEAAPSSGNTIYF.

The V and J genes are TRBV9 and TRBJ2-3; 10 bases are a match to TRBD1. This CDR3 region has 14 residues. CDR1 is SGDLS, CDR2 YYNGEE, per germline. Losses at the gene ends were 10 bases for V and 8 bases for J; bases not matched to a gene: 13. In DNA form, the CDR3 reads TGTGCCTCCAACCCGGGACAGGGGAAGCCTACGCAGTATTTT. This gives the protein CASNPGQGKPTQYF.

The V gene is TRBV11-2, the J gene TRBJ2-3, with 11 bases fitting TRBD2. The CDR3 contains 16 residues. Germline V gives CDR1 SGHAT, CDR2 FQNNGV. V shed 7 bases, J shed 2 bases, and the junction held 8 bases outside the gene matches. CDR3 in amino acids: CASIPLAGGLTDTQYF. In nucleotides, the CDR3 is TGTGCCAGCATCCCTCTAGCGGGGGGCCTCACAGATACGCAGTATTTT.

The V gene is TRBV7-2, the J gene TRBJ1-2; no clear D. From germline, CDR1 is SGHTA and CDR2 FQGNSA. V was cut by 2 bases and J by 8 bases, with 9 bases left in between. This CDR3 contains 12 residues. CDR3 residues: CASSLTQIGYTF. CDR3 coding DNA: TGTGCCAGCAGCTTAACACAGATCGGCTACACCTTC.

The chain employs TRBV5-6 and TRBJ2-3, with D tentatively TRBD2 (6 bases). This CDR3 has 15 amino acids. The V gene's germline CDR1 is SGHDT and CDR2 YYEEEE. The V end lost 8 bases, the J end lost 3 bases, and 19 bases lay between the germline ends. The CDR3 DNA follows: TGTGCCAGTCTCTACTTGCGGGGAGCGACAGATACGCAGTATTTT. Protein sequence: CASLYLRGATDTQYF.

The sample holds one count of this clone. This sequence joins TRBV21-1 and TRBJ1-1; TRBD1 is the table's D call and was not checked against the DNA. TRBV21-1 has pseudogene status. The CDR3 consists of 13 residues. Here the CDR3 reads CASRQGMDTEAFF. CDR3 coding DNA: TGTGCCAGCCGACAGGGGATGGACACTGAAGCTTTCTTT.

This chain uses TRBV5-4 with TRBJ1-2, with unresolved D. The CDR3 has 16 amino acids. Germline values: CDR1 SGHNT, CDR2 YYREEE (reference sequence). V was trimmed by 0 bases and J by 0 bases, leaving 12 bases between them. The CDR3 DNA follows: TGTGCCAGCAGCTTGGGACACCAAAGAACTAACTATGGCTACACCTTC. Its translation is CASSLGHQRTNYGYTF.

The gene calls are TRBV11-2 and TRBJ2-5; 11 bases fit TRBD2. CDR1 and CDR2 (germline): SGHAT, FQNNGV. This CDR3 region has 14 residues. After removal of 4 bases from V and 4 bases from J, the junction contained 2 bases not matched to a gene. Here the CDR3 reads CASSSGLAGETQYF. CDR3 in DNA: TGTGCCAGCAGCTCCGGACTAGCGGGAGAGACCCAGTACTTC.

This clone was seen once. The CDR3 reads CASIGRAGTGQPQHF. The CDR3 coding sequence is TGTGCCAGCATCGGACGGGCGGGAACGGGTCAGCCCCAGCATTTT. The chain uses TRBV7-2 and TRBJ1-5; D remains ambiguous. This CDR3 spans 15 amino acids. Deletions cut 7 bases from V and 6 bases from J, with 19 bases between. The V gene's germline CDR1 is SGHTA and CDR2 FQGNSA.

J is TRBJ1-2 and V is TRBV6-6; D is uncertain. Germline V CDR1 and CDR2: MNHNY, SVGAGI (reference sequence). CDR3 length equals 18 residues. The germline V and J ends were trimmed by 5 bases and 4 bases, with 26 bases remaining between them. CDR3 region: CASSPTSPGARLSYGYTF. For the CDR3, the DNA is TGTGCCAGCAGTCCAACGTCGCCGGGAGCCCGACTGAGCTATGGCTACACCTTC.

The chain uses TRBV5-1 and TRBJ2-6; 7 positions match TRBD1. The V gene end was trimmed by 2 bases and the J gene end by 3 bases; junction bases not matched to a gene: 2. Germline V gives CDR1 SGHRS, CDR2 YFSETQ. This CDR3 region has 15 residues. CDR3 sequence: CASSFTGDGANVLTF. As DNA, the CDR3 is TGCGCCAGCAGCTTCACAGGGGATGGGGCCAACGTCCTGACTTTC.

The chain joins TRBV3-1 (or the pseudogene TRBV3-2) to TRBJ1-5; possible D gene TRBD1, 5 bases. V gave up 2 bases and J gave up 4 bases, with 9 bases separating them. This CDR3 is 14 amino acids long. Germline V lookup: CDR1 LGHDT, CDR2 YNNKEL (reference sequence). For the CDR3, the DNA is TGTGCCAGCAGCCAATACGCAGGGAATCAGCCCCAGCATTTT. It is translated as CASSQYAGNQPQHF.

The gene calls are TRBV7-9 and TRBJ1-1; D not resolved. The CDR3 length is 14 residues. V shed 1 base and J shed 3 bases, with 9 bases lying between them. From germline, CDR1 is SEHNR and CDR2 FQNEAQ (reference sequence). The CDR3 sequence: CASSLVRVDTEAFF. The CDR3 DNA reads as TGTGCCAGCAGCTTAGTGCGGGTGGACACTGAAGCTTTCTTT.

This chain joins TRBV2 and TRBJ2-2, with D perhaps matching TRBD1 (5 bases). Germline V gene data show CDR1 as SNHLY and CDR2 as FYNNEI. This CDR3 is built from 16 residues. Trimming left V 8 bases short and J 1 base short, with 17 bases between. CDR3 DNA: TGTGCCAGCCGCCGACAGAGTCTAAGGAACACCGGGGAGCTGTTTTTT. It translates to CASRRQSLRNTGELFF.

The rearrangement links TRBV18 to TRBJ1-1; TRBD1 aligns across 7 bases. There are 15 residues in the CDR3. Trimming removed 6 bases from V and 1 base from J; junction bases left unmatched: 8. Germline V gene data show CDR1 as KGHSH and CDR2 as LQKENI. The CDR3 protein is CASSPTGMGNTEAFF. The CDR3 DNA sequence: TGTGCCAGCTCCCCGACAGGGATGGGGAACACTGAAGCTTTCTTT. Full variable domain (rest looked up from reference TRBV18 and TRBJ1-1): NAGVMQNPRHLVRRRGQEARLRCSPMKGHSHVYWYRQLPEEGLKFMVYLQKENIIDESGMPKERFSAEFPKEGPSILRIQQVVRGDSAAYFCASSPTGMGNTEAFFGQGTRLTVV.

The chain employs TRBV9 and TRBJ1-3, with 8 bases aligning to TRBD1. Per the germline V gene, CDR1 is SGDLS and CDR2 is YYNGEE. Trimming at V came to 1 base and at J to 2 bases, leaving 8 bases not matched to a gene. The CDR3 covers 17 residues. In DNA, the CDR3 is TGTGCCAGCAGCGTATTATCAGAGGACAGGGCTGGAAACACCATATATTTT. It specifies CASSVLSEDRAGNTIYF.

The chain combines TRBV27 with TRBJ2-7, with 9 nucleotides matching TRBD1. Losses at the gene ends were 6 bases for V and 2 bases for J; bases not matched to a gene: 5. Germline CDR1 is MNHEY and CDR2 is SMNVEV (reference sequence). CDR3 length: 14 amino acids. CDR3 residues: CASSLRQGAYEQYF. CDR3 coding DNA: TGTGCCAGCAGCCTACGACAGGGGGCCTACGAGCAGTACTTC.